These 12 T cell receptor beta chains originate from one sample sequenced in a study of breast tumors, draining lymph nodes, adjacent tissues (dated by TCRdb to 2016 to 2018). Receptor libraries were prepared by multiplex PCR. The instrument given in TCRdb is Illumina HiSeq 2000. The public reads were reanalyzed by TCRdb: fastp trimming at Q25, MiXCR alignment, in-frame beta chains only. CDR3 protein duplicates are merged, each entry listing the most common genes and DNA. Here the sample has over 10,000 distinct CDR3 sequences; about 36% occur a single time. Of the sample, 14% to 15% is held by the ten largest clones. The sample was breast tumor tissue. The receptors come from a female donor with breast cancer. Some clones in this sample may be carry-over from other donors' samples.

This CDR3 is CASPGGRLKSDTQYF. The CDR3 nucleotides read TGTGCCAGCCCTGGCGGCAGATTAAAATCAGATACGCAGTATTTT. The genes are TRBV11-2 and TRBJ2-3; D uncertain. Germline CDR1 is SGHAT and CDR2 is FQNNGV. The length of the CDR3 is 15 residues. The germline V and J ends were trimmed by 8 bases and 4 bases, with 19 bases remaining between them.

This clonotype showed up just once. The chain employs TRBV9 and TRBJ1-4; D gene ambiguous. Germline CDR1 and CDR2: SGDLS and YYNGEE. V was pared by 0 bases and J by 0 bases, with 6 bases between. The CDR3 has 15 residues. The CDR3 is CASSVGAATNEKLFF. CDR3 coding DNA: TGTGCCAGCAGCGTAGGGGCAGCAACTAATGAAAAACTGTTTTTT.

The table lists this clonotype with many counts. This may stem from a read error, because a much larger clone lies one nucleotide away. The rearrangement joins TRBV6-2 or TRBV6-3 to TRBJ2-1; tentatively, D is TRBD1 or TRBD2 (6 bases each). CDR1 is MNHEY and CDR2 is SVGEGT in the germline V gene. This CDR3 spans 15 amino acids. V dropped 4 bases and J dropped 8 bases, with 18 bases sitting between them. The CDR3 sequence is CASSSPGGRKDEQFF. In nucleotides, the CDR3 is TGTGCCAGCAGTTCCCCCGGGGGCAGAAAGGATGAGCAGTTCTTC.

At least ten counts were recorded for this clonotype. The chain employs TRBV7-3 and TRBJ2-1, with unresolved D. The CDR3 is 14 residues long. Trimming took 5 bases from V and 0 from J, leaving 8 bases between them. Germline V gives CDR1 SGHTA, CDR2 FQGTGA. In DNA, the CDR3 is TGTGCCAGCAGCCCCTTAAGCTCCTACAATGAGCAGTTCTTC. Protein: CASSPLSSYNEQFF.

This clonotype has just a few counts. Since a much larger clone is just one base distant, this may be a read error. The rearrangement uses TRBV7-9 and TRBJ2-5; D is tentatively TRBD1 or TRBD2 (5 bases each). Trimming shortened V by 7 bases and J by 4 bases, and 16 bases separated the two germline ends. From germline, CDR1 is SEHNR and CDR2 FQNEAQ (reference sequence). CDR3 length equals 14 residues. CDR3 protein: CASNFGTQGETQYF. In DNA, the CDR3 is TGTGCCAGCAACTTCGGGACCCAGGGAGAGACCCAGTACTTC.

This clonotype was observed many times. The genes are TRBV4-2 and TRBJ2-1; a possible D gene is TRBD2 (5 bases). The CDR3 length is 18 residues. CDR1 LGHNA and CDR2 YNFKEQ come from the germline V gene. The germline V and J ends were trimmed by 4 bases and 2 bases, with 21 bases remaining between them. The CDR3 protein is CASSLTTSGGVTYNEQFF. The CDR3 DNA reads TGTGCCAGCAGCCTTACGACAAGCGGAGGAGTTACCTACAATGAGCAGTTCTTC.

In this sample, this clonotype is medium-sized. This chain joins TRBV7-9 and TRBJ1-2; D remains unclear. The V and J ends lost 6 bases and 7 bases respectively, with 12 bases between them. The CDR3 has 12 amino acids. Germline V CDR1 and CDR2: SEHNR, FQNEAQ (reference sequence). In DNA, the CDR3 is TGTGCCAGCAGTCCTACCTTGCGTGGCTACACCTTC. It encodes CASSPTLRGYTF.

This clonotype is labeled as medium-sized. The chain uses TRBV7-9 and TRBJ2-7, with TRBD2 as a possible D gene (5 bases). The CDR3 consists of 11 residues. V lost 6 bases and J 2 bases, leaving 5 bases between the germline ends. Germline CDR1 SEHNR, CDR2 FQNEAQ (reference sequence). The CDR3: CASRGAYEQYF. In nucleotides, the CDR3 is TGTGCCAGCAGGGGAGCCTACGAGCAGTACTTC.

By proportion, this clonotype is medium-sized. The chain employs TRBV14 and TRBJ1-3; D is ambiguous. The V end was cut by 0 bases, the J end by 2 bases, with 11 bases between. The CDR3 is made up of 16 amino acids. CDR1 and CDR2 from the germline V gene are SGHDN and FVKESK. CDR3 nucleotides: TGTGCCAGCAGCCAAGATCTAGCGACGACTGGAAACACCATATATTTT. Translating gives CASSQDLATTGNTIYF.

As to this clonotype: It is unclear where the CDR3 begins or ends on the DNA, so no DNA is shown, and the CDR3 is as TCRdb lists it. The rearrangement joins TRBV7-2 to TRBJ2-2; TRBD1 reflects the table's D call only, with no check against the DNA. CDR1 and CDR2 from the germline V gene are SGHTA and FQGNSA. The CDR3 extends over 24 residues, inclusive of both ends. CDR3: CASSHRQGAAYEQYFGPGTGELFF.

CDR3: CASSLGKGTGLNEKLFF. CDR3 sequence (DNA): TGTGCCAGCAGCTTAGGGAAAGGGACAGGGCTTAATGAAAAACTGTTTTTT. The rearrangement uses TRBV11-2 and TRBJ1-4, with 9 bases identical to TRBD1. V shed 1 base and J 4 bases; nucleotides not matched to a gene: 7. The CDR3 spans 17 residues. Per germline, CDR1 SGHAT and CDR2 FQNNGV.

This clonotype was picked up many times. The rearrangement links TRBV28 to TRBJ2-7, with TRBD2 identical over 8 bases. The CDR3 contains 16 residues. J was trimmed by 1 base and V by 6 bases; bases with no gene match: 11. Looked up from germline, CDR1 is MDHEN and CDR2 is SYDVKM. CDR3 residues: CASSSPAGGESYEQYF. As DNA, the CDR3 is TGTGCCAGCAGCTCACCCGCGGGGGGCGAATCCTACGAGCAGTACTTC.